The entry that follows covers one TCR beta chain sequence. These data are taken from a study of Ad26.COV2.S vaccination and SARS-CoV-2 variants. The treatment denotes: approximately 18 received Ad26.COV2.S at low or high dose, single or two shots; several received placebo; per-sample allocation not given. Sample collection was performed on day 63 after the first vaccine or placebo injection. Germline V gives CDR1 LGHDT, CDR2 YNNKEL (reference sequence). This CDR3 has 17 amino acids. The ends lost 4 bases at V and 3 bases at J; junction bases unmatched: 8. Measured with immunoSEQ multiplex PCR; TCRdb has only the in-frame clones, and not every one. The sample consists of 440,000 or so clones, roughly nine tenths of them appearing once.

J is TRBJ2-1 and V is TRBV3-1 (or the pseudogene TRBV3-2), with 11 bases matching TRBD2. The material sequenced was peripheral blood, taken in a trial of Ad26.COV2.S vaccine versus placebo. The TCR was taken from a person between 18 and 65 years old who received the Ad26.COV2.S COVID-19 vaccine or a placebo. CDR3 region: CASSPWRGTSGYNEQFF. DNA for the CDR3: TGTGCCAGCAGCCCCTGGCGTGGGACTAGCGGCTACAATGAGCAGTTCTTC.